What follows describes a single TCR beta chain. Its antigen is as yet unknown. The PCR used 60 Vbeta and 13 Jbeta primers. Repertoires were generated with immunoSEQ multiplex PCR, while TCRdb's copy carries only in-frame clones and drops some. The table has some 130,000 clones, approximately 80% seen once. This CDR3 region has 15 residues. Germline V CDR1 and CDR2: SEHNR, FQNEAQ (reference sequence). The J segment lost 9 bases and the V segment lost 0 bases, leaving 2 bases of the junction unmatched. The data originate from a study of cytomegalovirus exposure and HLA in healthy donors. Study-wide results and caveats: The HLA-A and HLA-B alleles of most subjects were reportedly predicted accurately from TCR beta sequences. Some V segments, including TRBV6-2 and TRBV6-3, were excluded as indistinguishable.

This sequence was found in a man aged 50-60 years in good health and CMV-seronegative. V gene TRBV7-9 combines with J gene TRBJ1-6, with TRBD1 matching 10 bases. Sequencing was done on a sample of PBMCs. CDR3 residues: CASSLATGGGSPLHF. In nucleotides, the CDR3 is TGTGCCAGCAGCTTAGCGACAGGGGGCGGTTCACCCCTCCACTTT.